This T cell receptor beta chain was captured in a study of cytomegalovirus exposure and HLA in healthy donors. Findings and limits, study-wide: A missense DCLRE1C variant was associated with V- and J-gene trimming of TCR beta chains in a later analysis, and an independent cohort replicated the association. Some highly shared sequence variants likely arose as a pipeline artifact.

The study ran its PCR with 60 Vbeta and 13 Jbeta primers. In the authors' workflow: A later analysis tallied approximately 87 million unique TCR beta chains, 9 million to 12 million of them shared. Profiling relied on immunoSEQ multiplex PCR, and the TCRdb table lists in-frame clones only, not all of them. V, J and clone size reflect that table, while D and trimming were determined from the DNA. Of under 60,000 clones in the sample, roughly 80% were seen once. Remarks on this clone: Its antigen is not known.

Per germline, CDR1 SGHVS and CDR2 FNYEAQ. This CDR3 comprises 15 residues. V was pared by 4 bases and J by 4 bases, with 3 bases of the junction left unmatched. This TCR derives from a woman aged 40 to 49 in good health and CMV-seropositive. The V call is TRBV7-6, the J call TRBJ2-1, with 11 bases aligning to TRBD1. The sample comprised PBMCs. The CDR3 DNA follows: TGTGCCAGCAGCTCCGGACAGGGGGCTTACAATGAGCAGTTCTTC. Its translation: CASSSGQGAYNEQFF.